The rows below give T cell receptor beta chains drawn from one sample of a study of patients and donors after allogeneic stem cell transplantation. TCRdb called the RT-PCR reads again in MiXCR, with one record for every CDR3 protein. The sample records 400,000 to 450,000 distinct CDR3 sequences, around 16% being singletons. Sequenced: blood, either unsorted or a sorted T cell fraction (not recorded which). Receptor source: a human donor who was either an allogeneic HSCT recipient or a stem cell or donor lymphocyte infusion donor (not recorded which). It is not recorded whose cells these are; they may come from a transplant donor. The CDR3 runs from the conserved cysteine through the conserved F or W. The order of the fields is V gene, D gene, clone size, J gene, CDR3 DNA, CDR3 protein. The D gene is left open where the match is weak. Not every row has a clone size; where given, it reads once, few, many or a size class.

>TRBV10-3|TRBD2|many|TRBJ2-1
TGTGCCATCAGTGCCACTAGCGTCAATGAGCAGTTCTTC
CAISATSVNEQFF
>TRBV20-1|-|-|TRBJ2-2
TGCAGTGTAGGGGTCAACACCGGGGAGCTGTTTTTT
CSVGVNTGELFF
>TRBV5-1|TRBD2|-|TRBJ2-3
TGCGCCAGCAGCCTGCCCCGTTCTAGCGGGAGGGCCGGAGATACGCAGTATTTT
CASSLPRSSGRAGDTQYF
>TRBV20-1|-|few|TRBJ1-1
TGCAGGTCGGGGGAGAACACTGAAGCTTTCTTT
CRSGENTEAFF
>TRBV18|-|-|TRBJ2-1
TGTGCCAGCTCACCAGTGACTTCTTCCTACAATGAGCAGTTCTTC
CASSPVTSSYNEQFF
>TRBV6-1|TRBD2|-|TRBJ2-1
TGTGCCAGCAGTGAACCGGGAGGGCGCTCTTATGAGCAGTTCTTC
CASSEPGGRSYEQFF
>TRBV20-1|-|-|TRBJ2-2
TGCAGTGCTTCCAGGGCCAACACCGGGGAGCTGTTTTTT
CSASRANTGELFF
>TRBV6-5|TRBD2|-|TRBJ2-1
TGTGCCAGCAGTTACTCGAGGTCTAGCGGGGGTTTCTATGAGCAGTTCTTC
CASSYSRSSGGFYEQFF
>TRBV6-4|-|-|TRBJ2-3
TGTGCCAGCAGCAAGACTGGAAGCAGTACAGATACGCAGTATTTT
CASSKTGSSTDTQYF
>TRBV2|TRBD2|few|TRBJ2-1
TGTGCCAGCAGAGAAGGGGGCAGCGGGAGGGTTCACCCCTTC
CASREGGSGRVHPF
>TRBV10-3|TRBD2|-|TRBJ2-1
TGTGCCACCAGAGACGGACTAGCGGGGGGGCAGGATGAGCAGTTCTTC
CATRDGLAGGQDEQFF
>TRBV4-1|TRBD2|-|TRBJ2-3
TGCGCCAGCAGCCAAGGGAGGGAGGGTCCCGATACGCAGTATTTT
CASSQGREGPDTQYF
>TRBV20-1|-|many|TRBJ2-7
TGCAGTGCTAGAGAGCGACCCAAAGGGTCCTACGAGCAGTACTTC
CSARERPKGSYEQYF
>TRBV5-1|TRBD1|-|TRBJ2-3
TGCGCCAGCAGCTTACGACAGGGTTGGGGCACAGATACGCAGTATTTT
CASSLRQGWGTDTQYF
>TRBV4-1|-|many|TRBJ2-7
TGCGCCAGCAGCCAAGAGGAGGAATTCTACGAGCAGTACTTC
CASSQEEEFYEQYF
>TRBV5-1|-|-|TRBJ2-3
TGCGCCAGCAGCTTGGAAGGACGGGGCACAGATACGCAGTATTTT
CASSLEGRGTDTQYF
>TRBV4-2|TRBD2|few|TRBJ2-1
TGTGCCAGCAGCACACGGACTAGCGGGGTTGAGCAGTTCTTC
CASSTRTSGVEQFF
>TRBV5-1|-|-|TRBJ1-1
TGCGCCAGCAGCTTGTGGGCAGGGACCGGGGCTTTCTTT
CASSLWAGTGAFF
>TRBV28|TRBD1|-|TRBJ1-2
TGTGCCAGCATAGGAGGGGGCAGGGGGCTTGCGAACTATGGCTACACCTTC
CASIGGGRGLANYGYTF
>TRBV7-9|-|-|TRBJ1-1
TGTGCCAGCAGCTCGACGGGACGGTCGAACACTGAAGCTTTCTTT
CASSSTGRSNTEAFF
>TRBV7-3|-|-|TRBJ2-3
TGTGCCAGCAGCCCGAACCGGGACATTAGCACAGATACGCAGTATTTT
CASSPNRDISTDTQYF
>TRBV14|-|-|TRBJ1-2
TGTGCCAGCAGCCAATGGACAGCTTATGGCTACACCTTC
CASSQWTAYGYTF
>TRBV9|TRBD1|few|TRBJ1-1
TGTGCCAGCAGCGCAACAGGGGGCATTACCCTGAACACTGAAGCTTTCTTT
CASSATGGITLNTEAFF
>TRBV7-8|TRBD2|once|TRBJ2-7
TGTGCCAGCAGCCCCCGGGAGGGAACCTCCTACGAGCAGTACTTC
CASSPREGTSYEQYF
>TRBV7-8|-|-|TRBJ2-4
TGTGCCAGCAGCTTAAGGGAGGCCAAAAACATTCAGTACTTC
CASSLREAKNIQYF
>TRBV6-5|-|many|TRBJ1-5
TGTGCCAGCAGTTATGCCGGGGGCATTCAGCCCCAGCATTTT
CASSYAGGIQPQHF
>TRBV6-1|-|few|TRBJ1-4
TGTGCCAGCAGCCACTGGGGGGGGGTTAATGAAAAACTGTTTTTT
CASSHWGGVNEKLFF
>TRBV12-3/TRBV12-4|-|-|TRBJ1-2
TGTGCCAGCAGTTTAAGTGGTAACGCGCGCTACACCTTC
CASSLSGNARYTF
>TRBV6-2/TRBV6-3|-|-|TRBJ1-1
TGTGCCAGCAGTTTTCATAACTACAACCTCAGGGCTTTCTTT
CASSFHNYNLRAFF
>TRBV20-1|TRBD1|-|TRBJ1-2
TGCAGTGCCAGACAGGGGGCTAGTTATGGCTACACCTTC
CSARQGASYGYTF
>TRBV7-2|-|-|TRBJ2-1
TGTGCCAGCAGCTACTGGGCTGAGCAGTTCTTC
CASSYWAEQFF
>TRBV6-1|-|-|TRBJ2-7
TGTGCCAGCAGTGATCAGGGTACGGAGCAGTACTTC
CASSDQGTEQYF
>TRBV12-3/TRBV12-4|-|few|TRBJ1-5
TGTGCCAGCAGTTCCCCCGACAGAAGCAATCAGCCCCAGCATTTT
CASSSPDRSNQPQHF
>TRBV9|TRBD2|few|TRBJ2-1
TGTGCCAGCAGCGTAGGGGAGGGGTGGAGGAATGAGCAGTTCTTC
CASSVGEGWRNEQFF
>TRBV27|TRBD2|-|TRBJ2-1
TGTGCCAGCAGTTTCAATCCAACTAGCGGGAGTGGGAATGAGCAGTTCTTC
CASSFNPTSGSGNEQFF
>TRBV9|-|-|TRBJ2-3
TGTGTCAGCAGCGTAGGGGGGGGGCCCAGCACAGATACGCAGTATTTT
CVSSVGGGPSTDTQYF
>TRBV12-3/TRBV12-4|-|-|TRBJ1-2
TGTGCCAGCAGTTTAAATTCGGGGTCGGGGGATGGCTACACCTTC
CASSLNSGSGDGYTF
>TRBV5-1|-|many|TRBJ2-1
TGCGCCAGCAGCTCCCCGGGACAAATCTACAATGAGCAGTTCTTC
CASSSPGQIYNEQFF
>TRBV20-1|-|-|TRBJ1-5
TGCAGTGCTAGCTGGGGGAAGGTCAGCAATCAGCCCCAGCATTTT
CSASWGKVSNQPQHF
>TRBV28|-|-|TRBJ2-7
TGTGCCAGCAGTTACGACTACGAGCAGTACTTC
CASSYDYEQYF
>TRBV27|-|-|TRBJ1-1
TGTGCCAGCAGCTGGAGGACGGCCCTGGACACTGAAGCTTCCTTT
CASSWRTALDTEASF
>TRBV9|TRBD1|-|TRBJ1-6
TGTGCCAGCAGCGCGATGGACAGGGTGGTAAATTCACCCCTCCACTTT
CASSAMDRVVNSPLHF
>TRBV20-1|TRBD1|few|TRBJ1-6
TGCAGTGCTAGATCCCAGGGGGGAAATAATTCACCCCTCCACTTT
CSARSQGGNNSPLHF
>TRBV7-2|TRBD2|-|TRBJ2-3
TGTGCCAGCAGCTTTTCGGCTAGCGGGGGGGCCGGGGATACGCAGTATTTT
CASSFSASGGAGDTQYF
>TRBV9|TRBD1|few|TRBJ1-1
TGTGCCAGCAGCGCGCAGGGGGCGTTGGGCACTGAAGCTTTCTTT
CASSAQGALGTEAFF
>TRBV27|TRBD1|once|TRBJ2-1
TGTGCCAGCAGTTTGCGGACAGGGCGCAATGAGCAGTTCTTC
CASSLRTGRNEQFF
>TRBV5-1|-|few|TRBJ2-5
TGCGCCAGCAGCTTGGAGGGGGGGGGAAGAGAGACCCAGTACTTC
CASSLEGGGRETQYF
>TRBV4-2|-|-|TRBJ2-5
TGTGCCAGCAGCCAAGAGGGTGGGTCCCAAGAGACCCAGTACTTC
CASSQEGGSQETQYF